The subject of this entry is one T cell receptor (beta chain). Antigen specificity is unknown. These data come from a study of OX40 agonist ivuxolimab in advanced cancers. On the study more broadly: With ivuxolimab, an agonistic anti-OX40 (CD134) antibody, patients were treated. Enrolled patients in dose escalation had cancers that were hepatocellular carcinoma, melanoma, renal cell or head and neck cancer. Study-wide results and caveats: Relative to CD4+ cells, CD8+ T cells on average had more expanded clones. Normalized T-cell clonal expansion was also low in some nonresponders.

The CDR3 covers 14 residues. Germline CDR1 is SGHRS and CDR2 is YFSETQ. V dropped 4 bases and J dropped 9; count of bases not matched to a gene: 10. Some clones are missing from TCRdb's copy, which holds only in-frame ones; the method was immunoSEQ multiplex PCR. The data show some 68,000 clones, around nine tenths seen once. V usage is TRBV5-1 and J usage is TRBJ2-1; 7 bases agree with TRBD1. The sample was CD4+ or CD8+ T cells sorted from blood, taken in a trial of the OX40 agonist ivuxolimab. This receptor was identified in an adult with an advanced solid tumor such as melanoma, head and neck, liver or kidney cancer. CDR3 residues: CASSPQGERGEQFF. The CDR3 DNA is TGCGCCAGCAGCCCGCAGGGGGAGAGGGGTGAGCAGTTCTTC.